This paragraph reports one TCR beta chain. This specimen comes from a study of cytomegalovirus exposure and HLA in healthy donors. Vbeta (60) and Jbeta (13) primers were used in the PCR. Method: immunoSEQ multiplex PCR; TCRdb's copy keeps in-frame clones and lacks some. Of 200,000 to 250,000 clones listed, just under 70% are singletons. CDR1 is LNHDA and CDR2 is SQIVND in the germline V gene (reference sequence). This CDR3 is 14 amino acids long. Trimming stripped 3 bases from V and 3 bases from J, with 11 bases between. This rearrangement joins TRBV19 to TRBJ1-2, with D perhaps matching TRBD1 (6 bases). Sequenced input: PBMCs. The origin of this receptor is a man aged 35-49 years in good health and CMV-seropositive. The CDR3 here is CASSIQGNDYGYTF. The DNA for the CDR3 is TGTGCCAGTAGTATCCAGGGGAACGACTATGGCTACACCTTC.